The rows below give T cell receptor beta chains drawn from one sample of a study of blood T cell repertoires in COVID-19. TCRdb's table, derived via immunoSEQ multiplex PCR, lists solely in-frame clones and lacks some. The profile shows about 180,000 clones, approximately 85% of them singletons. Sequenced input: peripheral blood. Receptors originate from an elderly man with COVID-19, enrolled during active disease. CDR3s include the opening cysteine and the closing phenylalanine or tryptophan. D genes are given only for firm matches. For some rows the clone size is stated as once, few or many, or as a class when expanded; others skip it.

clone_size	d_call	v_call	j_call	cdr3_aa	cdr3_nt
.	.	TRBV3-1/TRBV3-2	TRBJ1-1	CASSQLDRNTEAFF	TGTGCCAGCAGCCAACTTGACAGGAACACTGAAGCTTTCTTT
.	.	TRBV6-5	TRBJ1-1	CASSSAGFVTEAFF	TGTGCCAGCAGTTCGGCGGGGTTCGTCACTGAAGCTTTCTTT
.	TRBD1	TRBV6-6	TRBJ2-7	CASSYATGDLYEQYF	TGTGCCAGCAGTTACGCTACAGGGGACCTCTACGAGCAGTACTTC
.	.	TRBV3-1/TRBV3-2	TRBJ1-1	CASSQGWRGGTEAFF	TGTGCCAGCAGCCAAGGTTGGAGGGGGGGCACTGAAGCTTTCTTT
.	TRBD2	TRBV7-9	TRBJ2-3	CASSLLAGVLVIDTQYF	TGTGCCAGCAGCTTGCTAGCGGGGGTTCTAGTCATAGATACGCAGTATTTT
once	.	TRBV5-5	TRBJ1-1	CASSFLSSPGVGGNTEAFF	TGTGCCAGCAGCTTCCTATCGTCGCCGGGGGTTGGCGGAAACACTGAAGCTTTCTTT
.	TRBD1	TRBV7-9	TRBJ1-5	CASSPQGTNQPQHF	TGTGCCAGCAGCCCACAGGGGACGAATCAGCCCCAGCATTTT
once	.	TRBV9	TRBJ2-3	CASTPGGQGADTQYF	TGTGCCAGCACTCCCGGTGGGCAGGGCGCAGATACGCAGTATTTT
.	TRBD1	TRBV19	TRBJ1-5	CASSLTGVGQPQHF	TGTGCCAGTAGTTTAACAGGGGTGGGTCAGCCCCAGCATTTT
few	.	TRBV11-2	TRBJ1-1	CASSLRGGASAEAFF	TGTGCCAGCAGCTTACGGGGCGGGGCGTCGGCTGAAGCTTTCTTT
.	TRBD1	TRBV3-1/TRBV3-2	TRBJ1-2	CASSRTGPSYGYTF	TGTGCCAGCAGCCGGACAGGGCCCTCTTATGGCTACACCTTC
.	TRBD1	TRBV3-1/TRBV3-2	TRBJ1-5	CASSQADRGGVPQHF	TGTGCCAGCAGCCAAGCTGACAGGGGGGGAGTGCCCCAGCATTTT
.	TRBD1	TRBV19	TRBJ1-4	CASSADRVYNEKLFF	TGTGCCAGTAGTGCAGACAGGGTTTATAATGAAAAACTGTTTTTT
.	TRBD1	TRBV27	TRBJ1-1	CASSSRQGALDNTEAFF	TGTGCCAGCAGTTCCCGACAGGGGGCGTTGGATAACACTGAAGCTTTCTTT
.	TRBD1	TRBV5-1	TRBJ1-4	CASSVNRGSNEKLFF	TGCGCCAGCAGCGTCAACAGGGGGTCGAATGAAAAACTGTTTTTT
.	TRBD1	TRBV10-3	TRBJ2-7	CAISDGTGQPEQYF	TGTGCCATCAGTGACGGGACAGGTCAACCCGAGCAGTACTTC
.	.	TRBV5-1	TRBJ2-3	CASKVEGYSTDTQYF	TGCGCCAGCAAAGTAGAGGGATATAGCACAGATACGCAGTATTTT
.	TRBD1	TRBV7-2	TRBJ1-1	CASSVGQPLENTEAFF	TGTGCCAGCAGCGTGGGACAGCCACTTGAGAACACTGAAGCTTTCTTT
.	.	TRBV24-1	TRBJ2-3	CATSDEVTDTQYF	TGTGCCACCAGTGACGAGGTCACAGATACGCAGTATTTT
few	.	TRBV9	TRBJ1-3	CASRGAGNTIYF	TGTGCCAGCAGGGGCGCTGGAAACACCATATATTTT
.	.	TRBV6-5	TRBJ2-1	CASAQGKSSYNEQFF	TGTGCCAGTGCCCAGGGGAAAAGCTCCTACAATGAGCAGTTCTTC
.	.	TRBV19	TRBJ1-5	CASSKPSGGRNQPQHF	TGTGCCAGTAGCAAACCCTCGGGGGGGAGGAATCAGCCCCAGCATTTT
.	.	TRBV6-5	TRBJ1-5	CASSYSIQNNQPQHF	TGTGCCAGCAGTTACTCGATTCAGAACAATCAGCCCCAGCATTTT
.	.	TRBV6-1	TRBJ1-2	CASSEAGRGVLYTF	TGTGCCAGCAGTGAAGCGGGCCGGGGGGTACTCTACACCTTC
.	TRBD1	TRBV2	TRBJ2-5	CASSPRGPLGYQETQYF	TGTGCCAGCAGCCCAAGGGGGCCCCTCGGATACCAAGAGACCCAGTACTTC
once	.	TRBV9	TRBJ1-6	CASSGSYNSPLHF	TGTGCCAGCAGCGGGAGTTATAATTCACCCCTCCACTTT
.	.	TRBV7-8	TRBJ2-2	CASSAIRGNTGELFF	TGTGCCAGCAGCGCCATCAGGGGAAACACCGGGGAGCTGTTTTTT
.	.	TRBV7-6	TRBJ1-1	CASSLIGGLNTEAFF	TGTGCCAGCAGCCTGATCGGGGGTTTGAACACTGAAGCTTTCTTT